The 32 T cell receptor beta chains below come from one sample, sequenced in a study of blood T cell repertoires in COVID-19. Here immunoSEQ multiplex PCR was the method, and the copy in TCRdb shows in-frame clones only, minus some. Of about 70,000 clones in the sample, approximately 86% are singletons; the top ten hold more than 10%. The sequenced sample was peripheral blood. All receptors derive from a human donor in a cohort sampled during active COVID-19.

The CDR3 spells CAISELVTLDGYTF. The CDR3 DNA sequence: TGTGCCATCAGTGAGTTAGTGACTTTGGATGGCTACACCTTC. J is TRBJ1-2 and V is TRBV10-3; D remains unclear. With 1 base removed from V and 6 bases from J, the gap between germline ends came to 12 bases. Germline CDR1 and CDR2: ENHRY and SYGVKD. The CDR3 is 14 residues long.

This sequence joins TRBV2 and TRBJ2-6; TRBD1 aligns across 9 bases. CDR1 and CDR2 from the germline V gene are SNHLY and FYNNEI. The trim removed 6 bases at V and 0 bases at J, leaving 6 bases unmatched. The CDR3 spans 17 residues. In DNA form, the CDR3 reads TGTGCCAGCAGATCGACAGGGGGGGGCTCTGGGGCCAACGTCCTGACTTTC. It codes for CASRSTGGGSGANVLTF.

The chain couples TRBV14 to TRBJ2-7, with no clear D. V lost 3 bases to trimming and J lost 7 bases, with 13 bases between them. CDR1 is SGHDN, CDR2 FVKESK, per germline. The CDR3 length is 13 residues. CDR3 sequence: CASSHRVKAEQYF. CDR3 nucleotides: TGTGCCAGCAGCCACCGGGTGAAGGCGGAGCAGTACTTC.

The chain uses TRBV7-2 and TRBJ2-1, with TRBD2 matching 12 bases. The CDR3 contains 16 residues. The V gene end was trimmed by 2 bases and the J gene end by 2 bases; junction bases not matched to a gene: 1. Germline values: CDR1 SGHTA, CDR2 FQGNSA. In nucleotides, the CDR3 is TGTGCCAGCAGCTTACTAGCGGGGGGGGCCTACAATGAGCAGTTCTTC. Its translation is CASSLLAGGAYNEQFF.

The rearrangement uses TRBV5-1 and TRBJ2-3; TRBD2 agrees at 8 bases. With 3 bases clipped from V and 5 bases from J, the junction kept 5 bases outside the gene matches. The CDR3 consists of 14 residues. Germline V lookup: CDR1 SGHRS, CDR2 YFSETQ. The CDR3 loop is CASSSGGLGDTQYF. In DNA, the CDR3 is TGCGCCAGCAGCTCGGGGGGGCTGGGAGATACGCAGTATTTT.

V and J are TRBV11-2 and TRBJ1-2; no clear D. Looked up from germline, CDR1 is SGHAT and CDR2 is FQNNGV. This CDR3 has 13 residues. Trimming removed 0 bases at V and 7 bases at J, with 9 bases between. The DNA for the CDR3 is TGTGCCAGCAGCTTAGAGGGAGCGGGTGGCTACACCTTC. It yields the protein CASSLEGAGGYTF.

This clone came up once. V gene TRBV24-1 combines with J gene TRBJ1-2; D is possibly TRBD1 (5 bases). V gave up 2 bases and J gave up 5 bases, with 8 bases separating them. Germline V lookup: CDR1 KGHDR, CDR2 SFDVKD. The CDR3 contains 13 residues. The CDR3 nucleotides are TGTGCCACCAGTGATTCGGGGGAATATGGCTACACCTTC. Amino acids: CATSDSGEYGYTF.

This sequence joins TRBV2 and TRBJ1-5; D ambiguous. The V end was cut by 5 bases, the J end by 1 base, with 18 bases between. This CDR3 has 17 amino acids. Germline loops: CDR1 SNHLY, CDR2 FYNNEI. Here the CDR3 reads CASSREKTSPSNQPQHF. In DNA, the CDR3 is TGTGCCAGCAGTCGGGAAAAGACAAGCCCGAGCAATCAGCCCCAGCATTTT.

This chain connects TRBV10-3 to TRBJ2-1; unclear D gene. This CDR3 comprises 13 residues. V was clipped by 4 bases and J by 2 bases, with 6 bases between them. Germline V lookup: CDR1 ENHRY, CDR2 SYGVKD. CDR3 in amino acids: CAISATTYNEQFF. DNA for the CDR3: TGTGCCATCAGTGCTACTACCTACAATGAGCAGTTCTTC.

The V and J genes are TRBV7-2 and TRBJ2-5; TRBD2 agrees at 13 bases. Germline CDR1 is SGHTA and CDR2 is FQGNSA. This CDR3 is built from 16 residues. The V gene end was trimmed by 0 bases and the J gene end by 7 bases; junction bases not matched to a gene: 5. In DNA form, the CDR3 reads TGTGCCAGCAGCTTAGCGGGGACTAGCGGGGATGGGACCCAGTACTTC. Encoded protein: CASSLAGTSGDGTQYF.

J is TRBJ2-4 and V is TRBV10-2, with 9 bases matching TRBD1. This CDR3 spans 17 amino acids. CDR1 is WSHSY, CDR2 SAAADI, per germline. V was pared by 8 bases and J by 3 bases, with 14 bases of the junction left unmatched. The CDR3 DNA follows: TGCGCCAGCTTGGACCGAAGGACAGGGGAGGGCAAAAACATTCAGTACTTC. This gives the protein CASLDRRTGEGKNIQYF.

This rearrangement joins TRBV12-3 or TRBV12-4 to TRBJ2-5; tentative D call: TRBD1 (6 bases). Trimming removed 4 bases from V and 4 bases from J, with 10 bases in between. The length of the CDR3 is 13 residues. CDR3 coding DNA: TGTGCCAGCAGTTCACAGGGCGGAGAGACCCAGTACTTC. Amino acids: CASSSQGGETQYF.

The chain is built from TRBV28 and TRBJ1-3; 7 bases agree with TRBD1. Looked up from germline, CDR1 is MDHEN and CDR2 is SYDVKM. The CDR3 sequence is 15 residues long. Germline trimming cut 4 bases from V and 1 base from J; bases unmatched to any gene: 4. In nucleotides, the CDR3 is TGTGCCAGCAGTTCCCCGGGACAGTCTGGAAACACCATATATTTT. This translates into CASSSPGQSGNTIYF.

This chain joins TRBV10-1 and TRBJ1-1; 7 nucleotides match TRBD1. CDR3 size: 13 residues. The J segment lost 0 bases and the V segment lost 7 bases, leaving 2 bases of the junction unmatched. Germline V gene sequence: CDR1 WNHNN, CDR2 SYGVQD (reference sequence). The CDR3 loop is CASTGTVNTEAFF. CDR3 nucleotide sequence: TGCGCCAGCACAGGGACAGTGAACACTGAAGCTTTCTTT.

The rearrangement links TRBV5-4 to TRBJ1-2; perhaps TRBD1 as D (5 bases). From germline, CDR1 is SGHNT and CDR2 YYREEE (reference sequence). V lost 0 bases, J lost 4 bases, and 13 bases lay in between. The CDR3 totals 15 residues. The CDR3 sequence: CASSLEFGGVYGYTF. The CDR3 bases are TGTGCCAGCAGCTTGGAGTTCGGGGGTGTCTATGGCTACACCTTC. Full variable domain (rest looked up from reference TRBV5-4 and TRBJ1-2): ETGVTQSPTHLIKTRGQQVTLRCSSQSGHNTVSWYQQALGQGPQFIFQYYREEENGRGNFPPRFSGLQFPNYSSELNVNALELDDSALYLCASSLEFGGVYGYTFGSGTRLTVV.

This clone was seen a single time. The chain is built from TRBV7-8 and TRBJ2-7; D possibly corresponds to TRBD1 (6 bases). The CDR3 runs to 15 residues. V was clipped by 2 bases and J by 4 bases, with 15 bases between them. The V gene's germline CDR1 is SGHVS and CDR2 FQNEAQ. CDR3 sequence (DNA): TGTGCCAGCAGCTTAATAGGGGGAAAGGCTTACGAGCAGTACTTC. It translates to CASSLIGGKAYEQYF.

The chain employs TRBV11-3 and TRBJ1-5; no clear D. CDR3 length: 15 residues. Per germline, CDR1 SGHNT and CDR2 YENEEA. The ends were cut back, 7 bases at V and 3 bases at J, with 16 bases in the middle. CDR3 region: CASTAGSGDNQPQHF. In nucleotides, the CDR3 is TGTGCCAGCACCGCGGGAAGCGGTGACAATCAGCCCCAGCATTTT.

The genes are TRBV9 and TRBJ1-1; TRBD1 is a possible D gene (6 bases). V shed 4 bases and J shed 2 bases, with 15 bases lying between them. The CDR3 spans 15 residues. Germline V gene data show CDR1 as SGDLS and CDR2 as YYNGEE. The CDR3 DNA sequence: TGTGCCAGCAGCTCTAATCCGACAGGAAACACTGAAGCTTTCTTT. Translating it yields CASSSNPTGNTEAFF.

This chain connects TRBV2 to TRBJ2-7; D is possibly TRBD2 (6 bases). V shed 6 bases and J shed 6 bases, with 12 bases lying between them. CDR1 and CDR2 (germline): SNHLY, FYNNEI. CDR3 length equals 12 residues. CDR3 nucleotides: TGTGCCAGCAGGACTAGGACGGGCGAGCAGTACTTC. Translation gives CASRTRTGEQYF.

The chain couples TRBV6-6 to TRBJ1-4; 7 positions match TRBD1. The length of the CDR3 is 12 residues. Germline assignment: CDR1 MNHNY and CDR2 SVGAGI (reference sequence). V was clipped by 8 bases and J by 6 bases; unmatched bases: 3. The CDR3 DNA reads as TGTGCCAGCCAGGGGGAAGATGAAAAACTGTTTTTT. Its protein is CASQGEDEKLFF.

This clone has only a few counts. The CDR3 nucleotides read TGTGCCAGCAGGTCCCAGGGGTTACTTGGAAACACCATATATTTT. Protein product: CASRSQGLLGNTIYF. The genes are TRBV2 and TRBJ1-3, with D possibly matching TRBD1 (6 bases). Trimming left V 6 bases short and J 3 bases short, with 15 bases between. Germline-derived CDR1 and CDR2 are SNHLY and FYNNEI. This CDR3 spans 15 amino acids.

The chain joins TRBV18 to TRBJ2-6; tentative D call: TRBD2 (6 bases). The ends were cut back, 0 bases at V and 4 bases at J, with 10 bases in the middle. The germline CDR1 and CDR2 sequences are KGHSH and LQKENI. CDR3 length: 16 amino acids. The CDR3 DNA sequence: TGTGCCAGCTCACCACCGGCGGGAACCGGGGCCAACGTCCTGACTTTC. Its translation: CASSPPAGTGANVLTF.

The genes are TRBV19 and TRBJ2-7; 7 nucleotides match TRBD1. CDR3 length: 17 residues. Germline lookup yields CDR1 LNHDA and CDR2 SQIVND (reference sequence). V was pared by 0 bases and J by 1 base, with 9 bases of the junction left unmatched. The CDR3 nucleotides read TGTGCCAGTAGTATAGATCGTCCCGGGGACAGATCCTACGAGCAGTACTTC. Protein product: CASSIDRPGDRSYEQYF. The variable domain in full, completed from reference TRBV19 and TRBJ2-7, reads DGGITQSPKYLFRKEGQNVTLSCEQNLNHDAMYWYRQDPGQGLRLIYYSQIVNDFQKGDIAEGYSVSREKKESFPLTVTSAQKNPTAFYLCASSIDRPGDRSYEQYFGPGTRLTVT.

The V and J genes are TRBV7-9 and TRBJ1-4; TRBD1 matches at 7 bases. CDR1 SEHNR and CDR2 FQNEAQ come from the germline V gene (reference sequence). Trimming removed 5 bases from V and 12 bases from J; junction bases left unmatched: 12. The CDR3 extends over 14 amino acids. In DNA, the CDR3 is TGTGCCAGCAGCCACAGGGGAACAAATGAGGAACTGTTTTTT. Translated, it gives CASSHRGTNEELFF.

The chain is built from TRBV10-3 and TRBJ2-1, with 9 bases matching TRBD2. V trimming: 6 bases; J trimming: 4 bases; junction bases outside the gene matches: 10. CDR1 and CDR2 (germline): ENHRY, SYGVKD. CDR3 size: 16 residues. The DNA for the CDR3 is TGTGCCATCAGGGCCACCGGGACTAGCAGATACAATGAGCAGTTCTTC. It encodes CAIRATGTSRYNEQFF.

J is TRBJ2-1 and V is TRBV4-1; 8 bases are a match to TRBD2. CDR1 and CDR2 from the germline V gene are MGHRA and YSYEKL. After removal of 1 base from V and 8 bases from J, the junction contained 16 bases not matched to a gene. The CDR3 consists of 18 residues. For the CDR3, the DNA is TGCGCCAGCAGCCAAGTCCCACCAACTAGCGGTTTTATGTATGAGCAGTTCTTC. This encodes CASSQVPPTSGFMYEQFF.

This CDR3 is CASKWLDPGTGGSPLHF. The DNA for the CDR3 is TGCGCCAGCAAATGGCTCGACCCCGGGACAGGGGGTTCACCCCTCCACTTT. This chain joins TRBV10-2 and TRBJ1-6; 11 positions match TRBD1. Unmatched junction bases numbered 14, after V lost 7 bases and J lost 9 bases. CDR3 size: 17 residues. Germline V gene data show CDR1 as WSHSY and CDR2 as SAAADI.

This clone was seen just once. This chain uses TRBV28 with TRBJ1-2; no clear D. Trimming pared 7 bases from V and 3 bases from J, leaving 6 bases between. Looked up from germline, CDR1 is MDHEN and CDR2 is SYDVKM. CDR3 length equals 11 residues. The CDR3 region is CASTRDYGYTF. For the CDR3, the DNA is TGTGCCAGCACTCGGGACTATGGCTACACCTTC.

V is TRBV5-1 and J is TRBJ2-4; 7 nucleotides line up with TRBD1. Trimming cost V 1 base and J 0 bases; bases outside gene matches: 16. CDR3 length equals 20 residues. Germline values: CDR1 SGHRS, CDR2 YFSETQ. The CDR3: CASSLRLRGMDSIAKNIQYF. The CDR3, as DNA: TGCGCCAGCAGCTTGCGACTCAGGGGGATGGACTCTATAGCCAAAAACATTCAGTACTTC.

The chain combines TRBV2 with TRBJ1-6, with D possibly being TRBD1 (6 bases). Trimming stripped 7 bases from V and 8 bases from J, with 15 bases between. The V gene's germline CDR1 is SNHLY and CDR2 FYNNEI. The CDR3 runs to 14 residues. This CDR3 is CASKKTGSDSPLHF. The CDR3 DNA follows: TGTGCCAGCAAGAAAACAGGGAGCGATTCACCCCTCCACTTT.

The genes are TRBV29-1 and TRBJ1-1, with D possibly being TRBD1 (5 bases). The CDR3 length is 13 residues. CDR1 SQVTM and CDR2 ANQGSEA come from the germline V gene. The V end was cut by 6 bases, the J end by 0 bases, with 11 bases between. CDR3 nucleotides: TGCAGCGTCCGACAGATATTGAACACTGAAGCTTTCTTT. Its translation: CSVRQILNTEAFF.

This clone is judged medium-sized. The V gene is TRBV10-2, the J gene TRBJ1-5, with TRBD1 identical over 7 bases. Looked up from germline, CDR1 is WSHSY and CDR2 is SAAADI. J lost 3 bases, V lost 2 bases, and 4 bases had no gene match. CDR3 length: 15 residues. CDR3 loop: CASSEAGTANQPQHF. The DNA of the CDR3 is TGCGCCAGCAGTGAGGCCGGGACAGCCAATCAGCCCCAGCATTTT.